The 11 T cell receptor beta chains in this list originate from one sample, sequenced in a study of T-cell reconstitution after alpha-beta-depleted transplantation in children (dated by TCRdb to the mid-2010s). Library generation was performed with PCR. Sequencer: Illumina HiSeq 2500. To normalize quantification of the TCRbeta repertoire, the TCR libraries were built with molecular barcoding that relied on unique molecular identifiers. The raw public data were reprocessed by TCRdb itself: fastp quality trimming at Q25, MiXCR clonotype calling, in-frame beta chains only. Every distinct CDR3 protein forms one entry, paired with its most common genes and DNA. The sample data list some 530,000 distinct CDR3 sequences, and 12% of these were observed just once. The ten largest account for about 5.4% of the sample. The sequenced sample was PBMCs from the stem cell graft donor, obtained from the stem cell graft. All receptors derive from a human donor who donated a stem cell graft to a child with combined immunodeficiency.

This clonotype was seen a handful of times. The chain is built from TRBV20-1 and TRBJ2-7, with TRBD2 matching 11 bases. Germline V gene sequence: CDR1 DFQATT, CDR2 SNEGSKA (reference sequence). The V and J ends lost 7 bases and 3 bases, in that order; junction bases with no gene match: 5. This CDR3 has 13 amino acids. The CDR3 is CSGRLAGLYEQYF. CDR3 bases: TGCAGTGGGCGACTAGCGGGACTCTACGAGCAGTACTTC.

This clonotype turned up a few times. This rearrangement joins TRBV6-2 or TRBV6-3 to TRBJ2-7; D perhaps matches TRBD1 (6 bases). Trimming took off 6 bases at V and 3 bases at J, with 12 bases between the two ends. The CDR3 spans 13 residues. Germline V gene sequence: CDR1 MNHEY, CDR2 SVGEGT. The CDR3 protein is CASRDSGDYEQYF. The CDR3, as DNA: TGTGCCAGCAGGGACTCAGGGGACTACGAGCAGTACTTC.

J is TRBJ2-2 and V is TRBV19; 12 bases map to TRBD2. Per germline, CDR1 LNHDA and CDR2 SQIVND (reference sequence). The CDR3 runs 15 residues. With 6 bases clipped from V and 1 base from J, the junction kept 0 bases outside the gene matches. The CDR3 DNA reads TGTGCCAGTAGACTAGCGGGAGGGAACACCGGGGAGCTGTTTTTT. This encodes CASRLAGGNTGELFF.

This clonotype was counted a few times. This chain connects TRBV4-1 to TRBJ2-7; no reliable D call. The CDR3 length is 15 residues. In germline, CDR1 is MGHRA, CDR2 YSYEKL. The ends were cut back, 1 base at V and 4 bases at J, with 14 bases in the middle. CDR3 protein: CASSQGEATLYEQYF. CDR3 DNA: TGCGCCAGCAGCCAAGGAGAAGCGACCTTATACGAGCAGTACTTC.

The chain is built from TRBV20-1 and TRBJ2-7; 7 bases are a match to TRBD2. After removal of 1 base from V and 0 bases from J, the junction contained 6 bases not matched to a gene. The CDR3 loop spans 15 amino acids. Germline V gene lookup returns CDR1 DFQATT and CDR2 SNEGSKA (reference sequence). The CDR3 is CSARAKAGSSYEQYF. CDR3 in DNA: TGCAGTGCTAGAGCAAAAGCGGGGAGCTCCTACGAGCAGTACTTC.

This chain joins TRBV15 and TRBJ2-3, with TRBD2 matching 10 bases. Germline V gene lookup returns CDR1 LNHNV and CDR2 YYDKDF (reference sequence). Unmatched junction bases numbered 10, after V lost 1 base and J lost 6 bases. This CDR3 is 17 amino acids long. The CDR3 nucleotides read TGTGCCACCAGCAGAGGCGGAGGTAGCGGGGGGTTTGATACGCAGTATTTT. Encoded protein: CATSRGGGSGGFDTQYF. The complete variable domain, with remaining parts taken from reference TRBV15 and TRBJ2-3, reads DAMVIQNPRYQVTQFGKPVTLSCSQTLNHNVMYWYQQKSSQAPKLLFHYYDKDFNNEADTPDNFQSRRPNTSFCFLDIRSPGLGDTAMYLCATSRGGGSGGFDTQYFGPGTRLTVL.

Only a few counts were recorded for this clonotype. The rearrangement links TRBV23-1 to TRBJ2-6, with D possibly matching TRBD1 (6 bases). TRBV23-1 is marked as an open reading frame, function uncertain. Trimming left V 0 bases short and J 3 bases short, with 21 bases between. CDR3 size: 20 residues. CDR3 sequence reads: CASSQSVTGNPRIGANVLTF. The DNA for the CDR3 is TGCGCCAGCAGTCAATCGGTCACAGGGAACCCGAGGATTGGGGCCAACGTCCTGACTTTC.

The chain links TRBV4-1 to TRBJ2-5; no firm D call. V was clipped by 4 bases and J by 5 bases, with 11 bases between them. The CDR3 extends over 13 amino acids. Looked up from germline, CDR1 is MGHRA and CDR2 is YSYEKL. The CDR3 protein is CASSLALSETQYF. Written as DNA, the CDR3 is TGCGCCAGCAGCCTCGCCCTGTCGGAGACCCAGTACTTC.

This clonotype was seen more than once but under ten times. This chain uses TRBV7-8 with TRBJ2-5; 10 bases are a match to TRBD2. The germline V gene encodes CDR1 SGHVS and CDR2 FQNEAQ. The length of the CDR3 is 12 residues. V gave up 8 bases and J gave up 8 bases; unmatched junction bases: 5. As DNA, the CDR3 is TGTGCCAGCGGGGCTAGCGGGAGTACCCAGTACTTC. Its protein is CASGASGSTQYF.

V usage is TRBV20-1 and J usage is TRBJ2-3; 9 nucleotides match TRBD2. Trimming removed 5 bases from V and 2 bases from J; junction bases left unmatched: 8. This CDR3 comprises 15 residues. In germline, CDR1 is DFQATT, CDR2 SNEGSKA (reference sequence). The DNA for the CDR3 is TGCAGTGCTCTAGGGACTAGCCCGTCCACAGATACGCAGTATTTT. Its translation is CSALGTSPSTDTQYF.

CDR3 protein: CASSQMSRATTGELFF. Written as DNA, the CDR3 is TGCGCCAGCAGCCAAATGAGTCGGGCCACCACCGGGGAGCTGTTTTTT. The J gene is TRBJ2-2, the V gene TRBV4-3; D gene uncertain. The CDR3 covers 16 residues. V shed 2 bases and J shed 4 bases, with 14 bases lying between them. Germline-derived CDR1 and CDR2 are LGHNA and YSLEER.